This record concerns one T cell receptor (beta chain) sequence. This record comes from a study of blood T cell repertoires in COVID-19. Profiled with immunoSEQ multiplex PCR; TCRdb holds only in-frame clones, not every one. The sample has 350,000 or so clones; about 92% are singletons. Before being deemed recovered, Cohort 3 donors had two negative PCRs, clearance, or symptom resolution. In germline, CDR1 is MNHEY, CDR2 SMNVEV (reference sequence). The CDR3 loop spans 14 amino acids. Trimming cost V 2 bases and J 5 bases, with 10 bases left between them. Sequencing was performed on PBMCs or T cells enriched from blood (not recorded which). The sequence was collected from a woman aged 30 to 39 who had recovered from COVID-19. The chain uses TRBV27 and TRBJ2-1, with D perhaps matching TRBD1 (5 bases). The CDR3 protein is CASSLRDRNNEQFF. CDR3 nucleotides: TGTGCCAGCAGTTTACGTGACAGAAACAATGAGCAGTTCTTC.